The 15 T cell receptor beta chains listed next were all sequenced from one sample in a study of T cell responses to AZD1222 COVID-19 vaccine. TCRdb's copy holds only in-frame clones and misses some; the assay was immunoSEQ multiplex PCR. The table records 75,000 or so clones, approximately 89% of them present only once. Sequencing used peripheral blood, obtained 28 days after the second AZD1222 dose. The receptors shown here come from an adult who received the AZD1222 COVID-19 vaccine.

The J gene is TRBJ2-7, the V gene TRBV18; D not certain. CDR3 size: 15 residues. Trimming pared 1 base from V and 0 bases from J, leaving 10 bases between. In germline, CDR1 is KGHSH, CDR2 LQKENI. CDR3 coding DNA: TGTGCCAGCTCACCACGAGGCGCGAACTCCTACGAGCAGTACTTC. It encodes CASSPRGANSYEQYF.

CDR3 residues: CASSESGGRSFSEPYGYTF. DNA for the CDR3: TGCGCCAGCAGTGAGTCGGGGGGGAGATCCTTTTCCGAACCCTATGGCTACACCTTC. The chain recombines TRBV10-2 with TRBJ1-2; TRBD1 is a possible D gene (5 bases). CDR3 length: 19 amino acids. V was cut by 0 bases and J by 4 bases, with 24 bases left in between. CDR1 is WSHSY and CDR2 is SAAADI in the germline V gene.

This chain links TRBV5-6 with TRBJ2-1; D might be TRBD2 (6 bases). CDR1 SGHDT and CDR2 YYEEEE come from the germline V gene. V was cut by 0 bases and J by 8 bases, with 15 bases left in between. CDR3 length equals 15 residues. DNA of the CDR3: TGTGCCAGCAGCTTGGTTGGGGGGACCATGGATGAGCAGTTCTTC. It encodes CASSLVGGTMDEQFF.

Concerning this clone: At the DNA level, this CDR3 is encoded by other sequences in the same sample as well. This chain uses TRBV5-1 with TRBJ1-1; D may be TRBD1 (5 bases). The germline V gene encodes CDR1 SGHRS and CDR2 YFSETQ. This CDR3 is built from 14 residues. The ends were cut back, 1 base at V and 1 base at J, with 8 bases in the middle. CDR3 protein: CASSLWDGNTEAFF. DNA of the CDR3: TGCGCCAGCAGCTTGTGGGACGGGAACACTGAAGCTTTCTTT.

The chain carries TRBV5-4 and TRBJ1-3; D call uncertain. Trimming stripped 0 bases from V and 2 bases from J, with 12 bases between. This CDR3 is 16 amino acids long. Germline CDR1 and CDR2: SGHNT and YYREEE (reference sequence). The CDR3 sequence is CASSLGGPTPGNTIYF. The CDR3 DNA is TGTGCCAGCAGCTTGGGAGGGCCGACTCCTGGAAACACCATATATTTT.

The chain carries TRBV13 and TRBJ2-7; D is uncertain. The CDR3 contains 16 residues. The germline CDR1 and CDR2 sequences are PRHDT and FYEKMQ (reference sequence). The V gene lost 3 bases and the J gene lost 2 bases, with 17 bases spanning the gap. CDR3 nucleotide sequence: TGTGCCAGCAGCTTGAGGTTAGGGTTAGCCCCCTACGAGCAGTACTTC. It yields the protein CASSLRLGLAPYEQYF.

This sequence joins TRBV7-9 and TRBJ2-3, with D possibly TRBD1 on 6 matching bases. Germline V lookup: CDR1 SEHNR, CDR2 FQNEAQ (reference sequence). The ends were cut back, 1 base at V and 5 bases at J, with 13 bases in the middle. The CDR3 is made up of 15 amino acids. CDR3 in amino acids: CASSLGVGAKDTQYF. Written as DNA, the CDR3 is TGTGCCAGCAGCTTAGGGGTGGGGGCCAAAGATACGCAGTATTTT.

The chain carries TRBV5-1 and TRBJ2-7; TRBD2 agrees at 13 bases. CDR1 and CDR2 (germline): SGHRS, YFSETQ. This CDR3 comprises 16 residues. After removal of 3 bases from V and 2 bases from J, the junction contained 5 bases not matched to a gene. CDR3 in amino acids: CASSSPGTSGTYEQYF. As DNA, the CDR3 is TGCGCCAGCAGCTCACCCGGGACTAGCGGGACCTACGAGCAGTACTTC.

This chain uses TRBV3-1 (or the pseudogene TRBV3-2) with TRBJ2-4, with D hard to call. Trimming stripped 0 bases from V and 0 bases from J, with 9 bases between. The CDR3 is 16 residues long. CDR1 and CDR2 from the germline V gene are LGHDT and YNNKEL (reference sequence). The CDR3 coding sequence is TGTGCCAGCAGCCAAGATATCGGGCTAGCCAAAAACATTCAGTACTTC. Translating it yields CASSQDIGLAKNIQYF.

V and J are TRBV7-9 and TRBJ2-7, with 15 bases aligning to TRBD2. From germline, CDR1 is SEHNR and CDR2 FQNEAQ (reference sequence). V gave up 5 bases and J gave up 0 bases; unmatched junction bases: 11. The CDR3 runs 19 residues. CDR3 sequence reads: CASSLREGLAGGFSYEQYF. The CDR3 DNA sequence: TGTGCCAGCAGCCTCCGGGAGGGACTAGCGGGAGGCTTCTCCTACGAGCAGTACTTC.

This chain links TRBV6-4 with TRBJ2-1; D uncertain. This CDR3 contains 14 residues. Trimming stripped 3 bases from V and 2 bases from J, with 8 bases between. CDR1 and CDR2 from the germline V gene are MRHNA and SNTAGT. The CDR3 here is CASSDGAAYNEQFF. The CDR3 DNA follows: TGTGCCAGCAGTGATGGTGCAGCCTACAATGAGCAGTTCTTC.

The DNA for the CDR3 is TGTGCCAGCAGCCAAGTCAAGGAGACCCAGTACTTC. This gives the protein CASSQVKETQYF. This chain uses TRBV3-1 (or the pseudogene TRBV3-2) with TRBJ2-5; D is undetermined. Per the germline V gene, CDR1 is LGHDT and CDR2 is YNNKEL (reference sequence). The CDR3 is 12 residues long. V was shortened by 1 base and J by 5 bases, with 5 bases between the two germline ends.

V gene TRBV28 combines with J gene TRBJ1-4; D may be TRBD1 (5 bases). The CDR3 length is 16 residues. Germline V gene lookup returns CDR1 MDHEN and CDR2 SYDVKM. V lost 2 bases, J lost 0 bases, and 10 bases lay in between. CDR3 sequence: CASSLKGAATNEKLFF. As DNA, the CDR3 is TGTGCCAGCAGTTTAAAAGGGGCGGCAACTAATGAAAAACTGTTTTTT.

This CDR3 reads CSASIAGGTETQYF. CDR3 DNA sequence: TGCAGTGCTAGTATCGCGGGAGGTACTGAGACCCAGTACTTC. The V and J genes are TRBV20-1 and TRBJ2-5; 8 nucleotides line up with TRBD2. The CDR3 totals 14 residues. V lost 3 bases, J lost 5 bases, and 8 bases stayed unmatched. Germline lookup yields CDR1 DFQATT and CDR2 SNEGSKA (reference sequence).

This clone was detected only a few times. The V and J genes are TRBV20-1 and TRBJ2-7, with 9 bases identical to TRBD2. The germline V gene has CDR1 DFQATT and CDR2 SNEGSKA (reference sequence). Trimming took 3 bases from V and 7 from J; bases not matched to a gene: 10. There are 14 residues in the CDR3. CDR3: CSASSGTAGGEQYF. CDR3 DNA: TGCAGTGCTAGTTCCGGTACAGCGGGAGGTGAGCAGTACTTC.